This T cell receptor beta chain originates from a study of technical replicates of blood from a handful of donors. Assay: immunoSEQ multiplex PCR; the TCRdb copy retains only in-frame clones and omits some. The table records just under 60,000 clones, 91% of them present only once. Germline V gene sequence: CDR1 MDHEN, CDR2 SYDVKM. Trimming cost V 5 bases and J 4 bases; bases outside gene matches: 15. This CDR3 region has 18 residues. Sample: PBMCs. V and J are TRBV28 and TRBJ2-5; 11 bases fit TRBD2. The clonotype originates from a human donor in good health. Some clones in this sample may be carry-over from other donors' samples. CDR3 protein: CASSGLAVLAGGGETQYF. As DNA, the CDR3 is TGTGCCAGCAGTGGGTTAGCGGTCCTAGCGGGAGGCGGAGAGACCCAGTACTTC.